Following are 8 T cell receptor beta chains from one sample sequenced in a study of T cell responses to AZD1222 COVID-19 vaccine. Generated by immunoSEQ multiplex PCR, the TCRdb table keeps only in-frame clones and is missing some. This sample has roughly 120,000 clones; roughly 91% occur once, and the top ten carry about 4.1%. Sample: peripheral blood, taken on day 0 of AZD1222 vaccination. These receptors were obtained from an adult in good health.

In nucleotides, the CDR3 is TGTGCCAGCAGCCCAGGAGGAGGGGACGGAAACACCATATATTTT. Encoded protein: CASSPGGGDGNTIYF. J is TRBJ1-3 and V is TRBV9; TRBD1 might be the D (5 bases). Germline loops: CDR1 SGDLS, CDR2 YYNGEE. Trimming left V 4 bases short and J 4 bases short, with 15 bases between. The CDR3 contains 15 residues.

V is TRBV6-5 and J is TRBJ2-7; D ambiguous. Germline V gives CDR1 MNHEY, CDR2 SVGAGI. Trimming cost V 8 bases and J 0 bases, with 17 bases left between them. The CDR3 contains 15 residues. The CDR3 is CASPDKNNTSYEQYF. The CDR3 bases are TGTGCCAGCCCTGACAAGAACAATACCTCCTACGAGCAGTACTTC.

The chain has TRBV13 and TRBJ1-6, with no clear D. In germline, CDR1 is PRHDT, CDR2 FYEKMQ (reference sequence). This CDR3 is 17 amino acids long. V gave up 5 bases and J gave up 7 bases, with 21 bases separating them. CDR3 sequence reads: CASSREQIRPGNSPLHF. The DNA for the CDR3 is TGTGCCAGCAGCCGGGAGCAAATCCGGCCGGGCAATTCACCCCTCCACTTT.

The V call is TRBV30, the J call TRBJ2-4; TRBD2 agrees at 7 bases. CDR3 size: 13 residues. Germline V gene data show CDR1 as GTSNPN and CDR2 as SVGIG (reference sequence). Losses at the gene ends were 4 bases for V and 7 bases for J; bases not matched to a gene: 7. CDR3 DNA sequence: TGTGCCTGGACCTCCCCCGGGGGGAACATTCAGTACTTC. This encodes CAWTSPGGNIQYF.

The rearrangement links TRBV15 to TRBJ1-6; D possibly corresponds to TRBD1 (6 bases). CDR1 is LNHNV and CDR2 is YYDKDF in the germline V gene (reference sequence). V was cut by 3 bases and J by 0 bases, with 12 bases left in between. The CDR3 totals 17 residues. This chain's CDR3 is CATSRGRDTSYNSPLHF. Written as DNA, the CDR3 is TGTGCCACCAGCAGGGGGCGGGACACCTCCTATAATTCACCCCTCCACTTT.

V gene TRBV7-8 combines with J gene TRBJ2-7; TRBD2 matches 10 bases. Germline trimming cut 1 base from V and 5 bases from J; bases unmatched to any gene: 11. The CDR3 has 17 residues. Germline values: CDR1 SGHVS, CDR2 FQNEAQ. The CDR3 is CASSLDHLAGEGNEQYF. CDR3 bases: TGTGCCAGCAGCTTAGACCATCTAGCGGGAGAGGGGAACGAGCAGTACTTC.

This clone is labeled medium-sized. V gene TRBV5-8 combines with J gene TRBJ2-3, with TRBD1 as a possible D gene (6 bases). The CDR3 has 14 amino acids. Trimming took off 5 bases at V and 1 base at J, with 11 bases between the two ends. Germline V gene data show CDR1 as SGHTS and CDR2 as YDEGEE. CDR3 nucleotide sequence: TGTGCCAGCAGGGACTGGGGGCGCACAGATACGCAGTATTTT. Encoded protein: CASRDWGRTDTQYF.

This clone is a singleton in its sample. The J gene is TRBJ2-7, the V gene TRBV5-6; D may be TRBD1 (6 bases). The germline V and J ends were trimmed by 0 bases and 2 bases, with 9 bases remaining between them. Germline V lookup: CDR1 SGHDT, CDR2 YYEEEE. The CDR3 has 14 residues. CDR3 nucleotides: TGTGCCAGCAGCTTGGATGGACAGACCTACGAGCAGTACTTC. As protein: CASSLDGQTYEQYF.